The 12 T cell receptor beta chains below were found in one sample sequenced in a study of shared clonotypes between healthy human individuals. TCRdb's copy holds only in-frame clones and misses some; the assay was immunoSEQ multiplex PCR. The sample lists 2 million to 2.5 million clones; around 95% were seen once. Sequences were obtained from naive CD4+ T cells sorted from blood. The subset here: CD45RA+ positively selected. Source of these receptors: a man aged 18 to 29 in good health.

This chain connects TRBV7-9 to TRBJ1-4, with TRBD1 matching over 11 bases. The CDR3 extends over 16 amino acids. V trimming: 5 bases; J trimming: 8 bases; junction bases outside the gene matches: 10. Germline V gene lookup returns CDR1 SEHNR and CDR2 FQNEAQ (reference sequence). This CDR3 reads CASSPPGGQGGEKLFF. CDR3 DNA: TGTGCCAGCAGCCCCCCAGGGGGACAGGGGGGCGAAAAACTGTTTTTT.

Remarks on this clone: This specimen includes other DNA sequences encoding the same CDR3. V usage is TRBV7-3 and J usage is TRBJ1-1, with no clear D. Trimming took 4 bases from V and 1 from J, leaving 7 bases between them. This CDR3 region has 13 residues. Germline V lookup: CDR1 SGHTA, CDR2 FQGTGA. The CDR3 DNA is TGTGCCAGCAGCTCCCAGGAGAACACTGAAGCTTTCTTT. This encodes CASSSQENTEAFF. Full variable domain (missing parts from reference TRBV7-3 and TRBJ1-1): GAGVSQTPSNKVTEKGKYVELRCDPISGHTALYWYRQSLGQGPEFLIYFQGTGAADDSGLPNDRFFAVRPEGSVSTLKIQRTERGDSAVYLCASSSQENTEAFFGQGTRLTVV.

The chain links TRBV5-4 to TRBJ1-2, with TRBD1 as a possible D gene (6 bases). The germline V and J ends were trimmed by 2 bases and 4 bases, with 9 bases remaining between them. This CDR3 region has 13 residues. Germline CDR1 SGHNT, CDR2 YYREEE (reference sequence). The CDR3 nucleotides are TGTGCCAGCAGCTTCAGGGGACCCTATGGCTACACCTTC. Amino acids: CASSFRGPYGYTF.

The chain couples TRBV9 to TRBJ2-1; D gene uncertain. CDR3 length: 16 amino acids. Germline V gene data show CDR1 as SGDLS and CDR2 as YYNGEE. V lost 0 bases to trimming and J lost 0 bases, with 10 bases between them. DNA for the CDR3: TGTGCCAGCAGCGTAGAGGGTAGCTACTCCTACAATGAGCAGTTCTTC. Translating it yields CASSVEGSYSYNEQFF. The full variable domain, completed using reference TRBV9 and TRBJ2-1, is DSGVTQTPKHLITATGQRVTLRCSPRSGDLSVYWYQQSLDQGLQFLIQYYNGEERAKGNILERFSAQQFPDLHSELNLSSLELGDSALYFCASSVEGSYSYNEQFFGPGTRLTVL.

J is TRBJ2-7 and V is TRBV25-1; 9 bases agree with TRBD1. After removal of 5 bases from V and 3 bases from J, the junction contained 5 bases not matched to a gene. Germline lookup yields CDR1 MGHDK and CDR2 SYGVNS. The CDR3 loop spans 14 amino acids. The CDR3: CASSPGTGNYEQYF. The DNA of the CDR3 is TGTGCCAGCAGTCCCGGGACAGGGAACTACGAGCAGTACTTC.

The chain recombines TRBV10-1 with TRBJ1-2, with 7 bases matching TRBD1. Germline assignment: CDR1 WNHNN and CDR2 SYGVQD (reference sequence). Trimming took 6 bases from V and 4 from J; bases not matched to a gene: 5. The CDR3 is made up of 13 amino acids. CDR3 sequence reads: CASSPGGSYGYTF. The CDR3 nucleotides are TGCGCCAGCAGCCCAGGGGGATCCTATGGCTACACCTTC.

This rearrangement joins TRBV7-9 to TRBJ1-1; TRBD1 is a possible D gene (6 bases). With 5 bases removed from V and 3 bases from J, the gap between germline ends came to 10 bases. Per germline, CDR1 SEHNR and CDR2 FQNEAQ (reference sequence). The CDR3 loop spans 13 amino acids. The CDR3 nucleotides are TGTGCCAGCAGCGGAACAGGGTACACTGAAGCTTTCTTT. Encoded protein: CASSGTGYTEAFF.

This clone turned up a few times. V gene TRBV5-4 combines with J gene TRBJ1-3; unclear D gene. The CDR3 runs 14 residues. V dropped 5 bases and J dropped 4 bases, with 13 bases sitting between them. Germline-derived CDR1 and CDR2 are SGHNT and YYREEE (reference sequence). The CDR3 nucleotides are TGTGCCAGCAGTTTTCACACATTAGGAAACACCATATATTTT. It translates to CASSFHTLGNTIYF.

The CDR3 nucleotides read TGTGCCATCAGTGAAGTTACTGGGGCCTACGAGCAGTACTTC. This codes for CAISEVTGAYEQYF. The V gene is TRBV10-3, the J gene TRBJ2-7, with D hard to call. The CDR3 totals 14 residues. Germline CDR1 ENHRY, CDR2 SYGVKD. Trimming removed 3 bases at V and 2 bases at J, with 11 bases between.

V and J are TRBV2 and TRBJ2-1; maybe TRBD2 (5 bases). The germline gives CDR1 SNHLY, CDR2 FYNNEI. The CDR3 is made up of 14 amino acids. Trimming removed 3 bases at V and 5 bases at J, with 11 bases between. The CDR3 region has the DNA TGTGCCAGCAGTGAGGTGAGGGCAAACAATGAGCAGTTCTTC. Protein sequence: CASSEVRANNEQFF.

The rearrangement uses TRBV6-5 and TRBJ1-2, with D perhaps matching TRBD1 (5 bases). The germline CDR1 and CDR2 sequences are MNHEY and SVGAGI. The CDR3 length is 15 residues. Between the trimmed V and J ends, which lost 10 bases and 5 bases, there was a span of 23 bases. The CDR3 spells CATKEGSLGGYGYTF. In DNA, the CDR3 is TGTGCCACCAAGGAGGGGAGCCTCGGTGGGTATGGCTACACCTTC.

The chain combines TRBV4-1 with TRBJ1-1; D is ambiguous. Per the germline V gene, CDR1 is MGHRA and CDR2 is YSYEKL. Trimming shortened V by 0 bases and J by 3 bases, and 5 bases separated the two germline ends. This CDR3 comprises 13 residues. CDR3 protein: CASSQEGYTEAFF. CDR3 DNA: TGCGCCAGCAGCCAAGAAGGTTACACTGAAGCTTTCTTT.